A single sample gave rise to the 21 T cell receptor beta chains below, sequenced in a study of blood T cell repertoires in COVID-19. Sequenced by immunoSEQ multiplex PCR; TCRdb stores in-frame clones only, minus some. The sample has 100,000 to 120,000 clones, about 84% seen once; the top ten hold 1.5% to 1.9%. Sequenced: peripheral blood. The receptors shown here come from a man in his fifties with acute or convalescent COVID-19.

This clone came up once. The genes are TRBV2 and TRBJ2-7, with a weak D call TRBD1 (6 bases). V was clipped by 2 bases and J by 3 bases, with 8 bases between them. Germline values: CDR1 SNHLY, CDR2 FYNNEI. This CDR3 contains 13 residues. CDR3 nucleotide sequence: TGTGCCAGCAGTGAAACAGGGATCTACGAGCAGTACGTC. This encodes CASSETGIYEQYV.

V and J are TRBV18 and TRBJ1-1, with D possibly TRBD1 on 6 matching bases. The CDR3 consists of 13 residues. The V end lost 3 bases, the J end lost 3 bases, and 8 bases lay between the germline ends. Germline values: CDR1 KGHSH, CDR2 LQKENI. Written as DNA, the CDR3 is TGTGCCAGCTCACCGAACAGGGACACTGAAGCTTTCTTT. Its translation is CASSPNRDTEAFF.

This clone was detected only once. V gene TRBV19 combines with J gene TRBJ2-1; 10 nucleotides align to TRBD2. CDR1 and CDR2 (germline): LNHDA, SQIVND (reference sequence). The V and J ends lost 4 bases and 9 bases, in that order; junction bases with no gene match: 9. The CDR3 is 15 amino acids. In nucleotides, the CDR3 is TGTGCCAGTAGTAATAAGCGGGGGGGCCTTATTGAGCAGTTCTTC. Residues: CASSNKRGGLIEQFF.

The J gene is TRBJ1-1, the V gene TRBV7-3; TRBD1 aligns across 7 bases. Trimming removed 4 bases from V and 11 bases from J; junction bases left unmatched: 13. Germline loops: CDR1 SGHTA, CDR2 FQGTGA. This CDR3 has 14 residues. CDR3 sequence reads: CASSSDTTGAEAFF. In DNA form, the CDR3 reads TGTGCCAGCAGCTCCGACACAACAGGGGCCGAGGCTTTCTTT.

CDR3 sequence (DNA): TGTGCCAGCAGGACGATTCTGACGGGGGGCTACGAGCAGTACTTC. Protein: CASRTILTGGYEQYF. V usage is TRBV27 and J usage is TRBJ2-7, with 7 positions matching TRBD2. The CDR3 is 15 amino acids. V gave up 6 bases and J gave up 3 bases; unmatched junction bases: 11. CDR1 and CDR2 from the germline V gene are MNHEY and SMNVEV (reference sequence).

The J gene is TRBJ2-7, the V gene TRBV5-1; D is unresolved. V was clipped by 0 bases and J by 6 bases, with 10 bases between them. The CDR3 has 13 amino acids. The germline V gene has CDR1 SGHRS and CDR2 YFSETQ. DNA for the CDR3: TGCGCCAGCAGCTTGGTTTTTACGGGCGAGCAGTACTTC. This codes for CASSLVFTGEQYF.

V and J are TRBV2 and TRBJ1-2; perhaps TRBD1 as D (5 bases). With 11 bases removed from V and 2 bases from J, the gap between germline ends came to 21 bases. The CDR3 contains 15 residues. In germline, CDR1 is SNHLY, CDR2 FYNNEI. CDR3 sequence (DNA): TGTGCCGCCAGCACTAAAACAGGCCTCAACTATGGCTACACCTTC. It yields the protein CAASTKTGLNYGYTF.

The chain is built from TRBV4-1 and TRBJ1-5, with a weak D call TRBD1 (6 bases). CDR1 is MGHRA, CDR2 YSYEKL, per germline. This CDR3 contains 15 residues. V was trimmed by 8 bases and J by 1 base, leaving 15 bases between them. Written as DNA, the CDR3 is TGCGCCAGCCGAACAGGGTGGAGGAGCAATCAGCCCCAGCATTTT. Translated: CASRTGWRSNQPQHF.

The chain carries TRBV11-2 and TRBJ1-4; D might be TRBD1 (6 bases). Trimming cost V 5 bases and J 8 bases, with 15 bases left between them. This CDR3 has 14 residues. Per germline, CDR1 SGHAT and CDR2 FQNNGV. The chain's CDR3 is CASSRRGGGEKLFF. As DNA, the CDR3 is TGTGCCAGCAGCCGTAGGGGGGGAGGGGAAAAACTGTTTTTT. Full variable domain (rest looked up from reference TRBV11-2 and TRBJ1-4): EAGVAQSPRYKIIEKRQSVAFWCNPISGHATLYWYQQILGQGPKLLIQFQNNGVVDDSQLPKDRFSAERLKGVDSTLKIQPAKLEDSAVYLCASSRRGGGEKLFFGSGTQLSVL.

A single count supports this clone. The chain has TRBV5-4 and TRBJ2-3; maybe TRBD2 (6 bases). CDR3 length equals 14 residues. The V end was cut by 4 bases, the J end by 1 base, with 10 bases between. The germline CDR1 and CDR2 sequences are SGHNT and YYREEE (reference sequence). The CDR3 nucleotides read TGTGCCAGCAGCGCCGGACTACGCACAGATACGCAGTATTTT. Its protein is CASSAGLRTDTQYF. Looking up the rest from reference TRBV5-4 and TRBJ2-3 gives the full variable domain: ETGVTQSPTHLIKTRGQQVTLRCSSQSGHNTVSWYQQALGQGPQFIFQYYREEENGRGNFPPRFSGLQFPNYSSELNVNALELDDSALYLCASSAGLRTDTQYFGPGTRLTVL.

The chain's CDR3 is CASSAGTVNSPLHF. In DNA, the CDR3 is TGTGCCAGCAGCGCCGGGACAGTCAATTCACCCCTCCACTTT. The chain uses TRBV5-6 and TRBJ1-6; 7 bases are a match to TRBD1. V was pared by 4 bases and J by 7 bases, with 5 bases of the junction left unmatched. Germline-derived CDR1 and CDR2 are SGHDT and YYEEEE. The CDR3 consists of 14 residues.

The rearrangement links TRBV4-1 to TRBJ1-1; 7 bases are shared with TRBD1. V shed 0 bases, J shed 1 base, and the junction held 2 bases outside the gene matches. The CDR3 runs to 15 residues. CDR1 is MGHRA and CDR2 is YSYEKL in the germline V gene. The CDR3 bases are TGCGCCAGCAGCCAAGAACCAGGGGGGAACACTGAAGCTTTCTTT. This translates into CASSQEPGGNTEAFF.

The V and J genes are TRBV27 and TRBJ2-7, with a weak D call TRBD1 (6 bases). The CDR3 length is 14 residues. Germline V gene lookup returns CDR1 MNHEY and CDR2 SMNVEV (reference sequence). Trimming took off 5 bases at V and 4 bases at J, with 15 bases between the two ends. This CDR3 reads CASSATGTHYEQYF. Here the CDR3 DNA reads TGTGCCAGCAGTGCTACCGGGACACATTACGAGCAGTACTTC.

The chain has TRBV11-2 and TRBJ2-7; 8 bases are shared with TRBD2. The CDR3 consists of 15 residues. The junction had 9 bases not matched to a gene; V was cut back by 4 bases and J by 4 bases. The germline gives CDR1 SGHAT, CDR2 FQNNGV. The CDR3 is CASSSRASGPYEQYF. Written as DNA, the CDR3 is TGTGCCAGCAGCTCCAGGGCTAGCGGGCCTTACGAGCAGTACTTC.

The rearrangement links TRBV5-1 to TRBJ1-1; TRBD1 matches 7 bases. Germline lookup yields CDR1 SGHRS and CDR2 YFSETQ. Losses at the gene ends were 2 bases for V and 0 bases for J; bases not matched to a gene: 10. CDR3 size: 17 residues. The CDR3 DNA reads as TGCGCCAGCAGCTTTCAAAGGGACAGTCTCATGAACACTGAAGCTTTCTTT. This encodes CASSFQRDSLMNTEAFF.

In this sample, this clone turned up a few times. The chain carries TRBV27 and TRBJ2-3; 10 positions match TRBD2. The V and J ends lost 5 bases and 1 base, in that order; junction bases with no gene match: 15. CDR1 is MNHEY, CDR2 SMNVEV, per germline (reference sequence). The CDR3 contains 19 residues. The DNA for the CDR3 is TGTGCCAGCAGTAAAAGGGGGCTAGCGGGGGCCCTGGGCACAGATACGCAGTATTTT. As protein: CASSKRGLAGALGTDTQYF.

The chain joins TRBV19 to TRBJ2-3; the D is unclear. Trimming removed 4 bases from V and 6 bases from J, with 14 bases in between. The CDR3 runs to 14 residues. Germline V gives CDR1 LNHDA, CDR2 SQIVND (reference sequence). CDR3 in amino acids: CASSKQSQVDTQYF. As DNA, the CDR3 is TGTGCCAGTAGTAAACAGAGCCAGGTGGATACGCAGTATTTT.

This clone was observed a single time. The V and J genes are TRBV6-6 and TRBJ1-5; no clear D. The CDR3 loop spans 16 amino acids. V lost 2 bases and J lost 1, with 12 bases in between. Looked up from germline, CDR1 is MNHNY and CDR2 is SVGAGI (reference sequence). The CDR3 DNA is TGTGCCAGCAGTTACGAGGAGGGATGGAGCAATCAGCCCCAGCATTTT. It is translated as CASSYEEGWSNQPQHF.

The sample holds one count of this clone. The rearrangement joins TRBV7-7 to TRBJ2-2; 7 bases line up with TRBD2. J was trimmed by 3 bases and V by 10 bases; bases with no gene match: 8. Germline V gene lookup returns CDR1 SSHAT and CDR2 FNYEAQ (reference sequence). This CDR3 has 14 residues. CDR3 protein: CATKRGVDTGELFF. In DNA, the CDR3 is TGTGCCACTAAACGGGGGGTTGACACCGGGGAGCTGTTTTTT.

This clone was recorded once. The rearrangement links TRBV4-1 to TRBJ1-2; a possible D gene is TRBD1 (6 bases). CDR1 and CDR2 (germline): MGHRA, YSYEKL. The CDR3 totals 15 residues. V shed 0 bases and J shed 4 bases, with 12 bases lying between them. CDR3 region: CASSQEWTVSYGYTF. DNA of the CDR3: TGCGCCAGCAGCCAAGAGTGGACAGTTAGCTATGGCTACACCTTC.

This clone was recorded once. The rearrangement links TRBV6-5 to TRBJ2-7; no definite D call. V lost 0 bases and J lost 1, with 10 bases in between. Looked up from germline, CDR1 is MNHEY and CDR2 is SVGAGI. CDR3 length equals 15 residues. CDR3 loop: CASSYSGSGSYEQYF. CDR3 nucleotide sequence: TGTGCCAGCAGTTACTCGGGCAGTGGTTCCTACGAGCAGTACTTC.